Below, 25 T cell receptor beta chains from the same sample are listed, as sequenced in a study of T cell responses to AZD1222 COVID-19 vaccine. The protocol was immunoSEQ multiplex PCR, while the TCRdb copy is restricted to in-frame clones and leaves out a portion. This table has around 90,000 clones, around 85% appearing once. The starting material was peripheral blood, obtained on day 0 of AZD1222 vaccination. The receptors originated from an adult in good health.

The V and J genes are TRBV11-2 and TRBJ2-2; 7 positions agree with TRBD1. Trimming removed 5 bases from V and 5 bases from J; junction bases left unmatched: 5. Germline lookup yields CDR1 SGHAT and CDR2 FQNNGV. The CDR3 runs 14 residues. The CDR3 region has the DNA TGTGCCAGCAGCGCCCAACAGGGGACCGGGGAGCTGTTTTTT. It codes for CASSAQQGTGELFF.

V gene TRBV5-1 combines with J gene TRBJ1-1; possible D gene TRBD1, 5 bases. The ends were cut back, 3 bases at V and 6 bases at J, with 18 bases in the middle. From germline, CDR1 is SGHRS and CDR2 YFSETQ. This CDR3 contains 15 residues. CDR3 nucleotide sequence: TGCGCCAGCAGCTCCCCGGGCAGGGAAGGGTCTGAAGCTTTCTTT. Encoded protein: CASSSPGREGSEAFF.

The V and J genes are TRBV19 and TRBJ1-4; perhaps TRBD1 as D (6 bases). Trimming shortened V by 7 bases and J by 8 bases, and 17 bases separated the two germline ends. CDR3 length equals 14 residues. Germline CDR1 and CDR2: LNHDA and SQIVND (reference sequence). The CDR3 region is CASNRDRSREKLFF. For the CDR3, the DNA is TGTGCCAGTAATCGTGACAGGTCTCGCGAAAAACTGTTTTTT. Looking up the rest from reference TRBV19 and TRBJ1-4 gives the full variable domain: DGGITQSPKYLFRKEGQNVTLSCEQNLNHDAMYWYRQDPGQGLRLIYYSQIVNDFQKGDIAEGYSVSREKKESFPLTVTSAQKNPTAFYLCASNRDRSREKLFFGSGTQLSVL.

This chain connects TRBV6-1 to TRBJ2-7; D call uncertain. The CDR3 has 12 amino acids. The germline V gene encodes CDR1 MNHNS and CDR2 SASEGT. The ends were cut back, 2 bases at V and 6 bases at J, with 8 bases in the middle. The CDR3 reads CASSERFSEQYF. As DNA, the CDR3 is TGTGCCAGCAGTGAAAGGTTCTCCGAGCAGTACTTC.

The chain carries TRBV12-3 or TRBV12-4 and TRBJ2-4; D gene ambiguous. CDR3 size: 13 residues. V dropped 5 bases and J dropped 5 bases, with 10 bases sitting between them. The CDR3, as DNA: TGTGCCAGCAGTCTGCAGGTCGAAAACATTCAGTACTTC. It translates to CASSLQVENIQYF.

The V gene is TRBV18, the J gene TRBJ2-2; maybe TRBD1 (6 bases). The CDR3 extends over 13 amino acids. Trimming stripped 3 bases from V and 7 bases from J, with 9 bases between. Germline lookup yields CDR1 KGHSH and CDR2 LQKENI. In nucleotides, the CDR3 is TGTGCCAGCTCACCGGACAGCATCGGGGAGCTGTTTTTT. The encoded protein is CASSPDSIGELFF.

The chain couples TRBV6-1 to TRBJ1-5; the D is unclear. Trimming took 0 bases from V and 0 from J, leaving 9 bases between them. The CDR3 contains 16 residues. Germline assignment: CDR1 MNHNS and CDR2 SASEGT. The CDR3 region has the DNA TGTGCCAGCAGTGAAGCAGGGAGGGTTAGCAATCAGCCCCAGCATTTT. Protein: CASSEAGRVSNQPQHF.

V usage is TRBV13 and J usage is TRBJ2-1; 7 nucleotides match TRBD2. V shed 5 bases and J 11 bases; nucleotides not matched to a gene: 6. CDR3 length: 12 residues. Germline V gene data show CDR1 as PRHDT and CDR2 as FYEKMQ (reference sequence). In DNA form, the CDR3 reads TGTGCCAGCAGCCAAACCGGGACTAAGCAGTTCTTC. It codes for CASSQTGTKQFF.

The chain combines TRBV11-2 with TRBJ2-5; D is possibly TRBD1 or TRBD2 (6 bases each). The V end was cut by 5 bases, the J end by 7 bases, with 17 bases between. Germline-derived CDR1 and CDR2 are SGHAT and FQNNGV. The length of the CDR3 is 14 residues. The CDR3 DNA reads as TGTGCCAGCAGCACAGGGCCGGGGGTAGGGACCCAGTACTTC. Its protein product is CASSTGPGVGTQYF.

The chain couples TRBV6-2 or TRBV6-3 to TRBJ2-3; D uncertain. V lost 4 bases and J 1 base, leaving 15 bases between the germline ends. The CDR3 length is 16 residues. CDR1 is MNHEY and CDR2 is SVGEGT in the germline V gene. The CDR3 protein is CASSSGTIRGTDTQYF. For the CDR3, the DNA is TGTGCCAGCAGTTCGGGCACTATACGAGGCACAGATACGCAGTATTTT.

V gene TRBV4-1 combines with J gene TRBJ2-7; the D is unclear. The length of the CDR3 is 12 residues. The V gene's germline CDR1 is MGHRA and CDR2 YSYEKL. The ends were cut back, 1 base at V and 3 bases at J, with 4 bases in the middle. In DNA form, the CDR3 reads TGCGCCAGCAGCCAAGGGCTCTACGAGCAGTACTTC. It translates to CASSQGLYEQYF.

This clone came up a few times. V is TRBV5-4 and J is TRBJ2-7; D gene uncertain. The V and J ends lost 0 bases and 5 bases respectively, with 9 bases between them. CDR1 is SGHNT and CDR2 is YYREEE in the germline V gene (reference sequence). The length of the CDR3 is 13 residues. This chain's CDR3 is CASSLAGRNEQYF. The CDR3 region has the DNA TGTGCCAGCAGCTTGGCGGGCAGAAACGAGCAGTACTTC.

CDR3 residues: CAWRLGGSSYNSPLHF. CDR3 bases: TGTGCCTGGAGACTCGGAGGAAGCTCCTATAATTCACCCCTCCACTTT. The J gene is TRBJ1-6, the V gene TRBV30; unclear D gene. CDR1 and CDR2 (germline): GTSNPN, SVGIG (reference sequence). Deletions cut 3 bases from V and 0 bases from J, with 12 bases between. This CDR3 has 16 residues.

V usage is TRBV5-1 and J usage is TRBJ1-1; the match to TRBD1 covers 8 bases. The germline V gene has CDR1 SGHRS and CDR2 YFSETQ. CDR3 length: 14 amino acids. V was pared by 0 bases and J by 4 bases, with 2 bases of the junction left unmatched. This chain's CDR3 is CASSLVQGATEAFF. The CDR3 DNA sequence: TGCGCCAGCAGCTTGGTCCAGGGGGCCACTGAAGCTTTCTTT.

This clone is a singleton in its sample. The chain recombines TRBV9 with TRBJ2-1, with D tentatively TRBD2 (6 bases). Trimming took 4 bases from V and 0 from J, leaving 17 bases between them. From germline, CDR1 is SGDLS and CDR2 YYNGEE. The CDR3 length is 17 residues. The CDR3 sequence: CASSPRGGRFSYNEQFF. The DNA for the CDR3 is TGTGCCAGCAGCCCGAGGGGAGGCCGCTTCTCCTACAATGAGCAGTTCTTC.

The CDR3 loop is CASSPHSSYNSPLHF. CDR3 sequence (DNA): TGTGCCAGCAGCCCTCATTCCTCCTATAATTCACCCCTCCACTTT. The rearrangement links TRBV7-2 to TRBJ1-6; no reliable D call. The CDR3 is made up of 15 amino acids. Trimming pared 5 bases from V and 0 bases from J, leaving 8 bases between. Germline lookup yields CDR1 SGHTA and CDR2 FQGNSA.

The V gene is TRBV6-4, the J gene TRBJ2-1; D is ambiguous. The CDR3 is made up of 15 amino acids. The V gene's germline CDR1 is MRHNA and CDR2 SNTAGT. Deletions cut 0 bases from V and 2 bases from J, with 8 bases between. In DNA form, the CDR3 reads TGTGCCAGCAGTGACTCGGCAGTTCCCTACAATGAGCAGTTCTTC. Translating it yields CASSDSAVPYNEQFF.

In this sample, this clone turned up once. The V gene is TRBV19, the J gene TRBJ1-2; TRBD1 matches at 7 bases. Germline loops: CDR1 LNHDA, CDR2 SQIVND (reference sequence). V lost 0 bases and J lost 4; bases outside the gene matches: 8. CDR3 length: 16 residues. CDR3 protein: CASSIDRGQSSYGYTF. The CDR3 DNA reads TGTGCCAGTAGTATAGATCGGGGACAGTCTAGCTATGGCTACACCTTC.

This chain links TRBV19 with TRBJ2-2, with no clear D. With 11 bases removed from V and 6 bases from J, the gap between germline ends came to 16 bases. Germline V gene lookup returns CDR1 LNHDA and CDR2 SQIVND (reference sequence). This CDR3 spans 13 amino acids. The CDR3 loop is CAASSRRAGELFF. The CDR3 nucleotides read TGTGCCGCAAGCTCTCGAAGGGCCGGGGAGCTGTTTTTT. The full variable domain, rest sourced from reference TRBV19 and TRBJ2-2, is DGGITQSPKYLFRKEGQNVTLSCEQNLNHDAMYWYRQDPGQGLRLIYYSQIVNDFQKGDIAEGYSVSREKKESFPLTVTSAQKNPTAFYLCAASSRRAGELFFGEGSRLTVL.

The CDR3: CSVEGGPAATGELFF. CDR3 DNA: TGCAGCGTTGAGGGTGGACCTGCTGCCACCGGGGAGCTGTTTTTT. The V and J genes are TRBV29-1 and TRBJ2-2; D unresolved. Germline CDR1 reads SQVTM; CDR2 reads ANQGSEA. Trimming removed 3 bases at V and 4 bases at J, with 15 bases between. The CDR3 spans 15 residues.

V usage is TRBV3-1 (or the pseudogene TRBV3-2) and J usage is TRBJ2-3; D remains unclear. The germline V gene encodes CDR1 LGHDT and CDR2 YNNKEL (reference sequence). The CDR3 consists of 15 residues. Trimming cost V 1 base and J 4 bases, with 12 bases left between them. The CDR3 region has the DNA TGTGCCAGCAGCCAAGTTCCCCCACAACCAGATACGCAGTATTTT. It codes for CASSQVPPQPDTQYF.

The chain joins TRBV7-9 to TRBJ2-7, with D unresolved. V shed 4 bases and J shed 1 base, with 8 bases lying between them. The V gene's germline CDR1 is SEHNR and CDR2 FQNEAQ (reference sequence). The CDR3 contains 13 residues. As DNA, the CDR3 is TGTGCCAGCAGCTCTAGTGGTTCCTACGAGCAGTACTTC. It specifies CASSSSGSYEQYF.

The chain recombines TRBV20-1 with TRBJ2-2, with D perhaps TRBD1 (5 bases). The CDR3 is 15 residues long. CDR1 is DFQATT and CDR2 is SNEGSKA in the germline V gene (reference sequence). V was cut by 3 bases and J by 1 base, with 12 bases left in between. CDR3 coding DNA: TGCAGTGCTAGTTTCCCCGGACAGAACACCGGGGAGCTGTTTTTT. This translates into CSASFPGQNTGELFF.

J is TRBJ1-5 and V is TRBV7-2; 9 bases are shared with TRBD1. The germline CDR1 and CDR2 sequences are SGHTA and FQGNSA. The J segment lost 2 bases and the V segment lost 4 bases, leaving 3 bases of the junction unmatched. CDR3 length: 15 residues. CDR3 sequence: CASSWGQGGNQPQHF. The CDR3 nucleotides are TGTGCCAGCAGCTGGGGACAGGGAGGCAATCAGCCCCAGCATTTT.

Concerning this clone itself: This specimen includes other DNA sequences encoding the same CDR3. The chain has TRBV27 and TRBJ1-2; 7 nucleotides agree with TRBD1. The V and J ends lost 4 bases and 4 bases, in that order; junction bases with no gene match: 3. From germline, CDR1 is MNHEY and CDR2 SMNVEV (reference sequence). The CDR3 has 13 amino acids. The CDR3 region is CASSSDRVYGYTF. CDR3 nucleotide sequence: TGTGCCAGCAGTTCCGACAGGGTCTATGGCTACACCTTC.